The 25 T cell receptor beta chains below all came from one sample that was sequenced in a study of cytomegalovirus exposure and HLA in healthy donors. The PCR contained 60 Vbeta and 13 Jbeta primers. TCRdb's table, derived via immunoSEQ multiplex PCR, lists solely in-frame clones and lacks some. The sample's table shows 31,000 or so clones. The sequenced material came from PBMCs. The receptors derive from a female donor in good health and CMV-seronegative.

The chain couples TRBV5-5 to TRBJ1-1, with 7 positions matching TRBD1. With V trimmed by 4 bases and J by 0 bases, 12 bases remained unmatched. The germline CDR1 and CDR2 sequences are SGHKS and YYEKEE (reference sequence). The CDR3 runs 17 residues. CDR3 coding DNA: TGTGCCAGCAGCCTACAGGGGATGAGTCGCATGAACACTGAAGCTTTCTTT. Protein sequence: CASSLQGMSRMNTEAFF.

The chain has TRBV4-3 and TRBJ2-2, with TRBD1 identical over 8 bases. CDR1 is LGHNA and CDR2 is YSLEER in the germline V gene. The length of the CDR3 is 16 residues. Germline trimming cut 2 bases from V and 1 base from J; bases unmatched to any gene: 3. For the CDR3, the DNA is TGCGCCAGCAGCCAACGTGACAGGGGGAACACCGGGGAGCTGTTTTTT. Its protein is CASSQRDRGNTGELFF.

The J gene is TRBJ2-3, the V gene TRBV7-2, with D possibly matching TRBD2 (5 bases). Germline lookup yields CDR1 SGHTA and CDR2 FQGNSA. Trimming removed 2 bases at V and 4 bases at J, with 13 bases between. The CDR3 is made up of 15 amino acids. CDR3 sequence (DNA): TGTGCCAGCAGCTTATATCAGCCGGGGTCAGATACGCAGTATTTT. Protein sequence: CASSLYQPGSDTQYF.

This rearrangement joins TRBV9 to TRBJ2-3; 8 nucleotides agree with TRBD2. The junction had 7 bases not matched to a gene; V was cut back by 4 bases and J by 0 bases. Germline V gene sequence: CDR1 SGDLS, CDR2 YYNGEE. There are 16 residues in the CDR3. CDR3: CASSPGTRRSTDTQYF. Here the CDR3 DNA reads TGTGCCAGCAGCCCCGGGACTAGACGAAGCACAGATACGCAGTATTTT.

The chain combines TRBV30 with TRBJ2-7; no firm D call. V was cut by 7 bases and J by 2 bases, with 9 bases left in between. This CDR3 spans 11 amino acids. Germline-derived CDR1 and CDR2 are GTSNPN and SVGIG (reference sequence). DNA of the CDR3: TGTGCCTCCCAGGATGCCTACGAGCAGTACTTC. It translates to CASQDAYEQYF.

The rearrangement uses TRBV5-1 and TRBJ1-5, with TRBD1 as a possible D gene (6 bases). Per the germline V gene, CDR1 is SGHRS and CDR2 is YFSETQ. Trimming removed 1 base from V and 0 bases from J, with 8 bases in between. The CDR3 extends over 15 amino acids. The CDR3 nucleotides are TGCGCCAGCAGCTTGACAGGGTATAGCAATCAGCCCCAGCATTTT. Protein product: CASSLTGYSNQPQHF.

The chain joins TRBV5-6 to TRBJ2-7; perhaps TRBD2 as D (6 bases). The ends were cut back, 4 bases at V and 2 bases at J, with 16 bases in the middle. The CDR3 extends over 15 amino acids. Per the germline V gene, CDR1 is SGHDT and CDR2 is YYEEEE. CDR3 nucleotides: TGTGCCAGCAGCAGAGGACGATCGGGGGCCTACGAGCAGTACTTC. Protein: CASSRGRSGAYEQYF.

V is TRBV25-1 and J is TRBJ1-2, with 7 nucleotides matching TRBD1. CDR1 and CDR2 from the germline V gene are MGHDK and SYGVNS. CDR3 length: 15 residues. Trimming at V came to 6 bases and at J to 4 bases, leaving 11 bases not matched to a gene. CDR3: CASRAGGTAIYGYTF. As DNA, the CDR3 is TGTGCCAGCAGGGCCGGAGGGACAGCGATCTATGGCTACACCTTC.

V and J are TRBV5-4 and TRBJ2-3; 9 positions agree with TRBD2. This CDR3 comprises 15 residues. CDR1 is SGHNT and CDR2 is YYREEE in the germline V gene (reference sequence). Trimming took 3 bases from V and 0 from J; bases not matched to a gene: 2. As DNA, the CDR3 is TGTGCCAGCAGCTCTAGCGGGGCGAGCACAGATACGCAGTATTTT. It codes for CASSSSGASTDTQYF.

V usage is TRBV11-2 and J usage is TRBJ1-2, with 9 bases identical to TRBD1. The CDR3 spans 15 residues. After removal of 0 bases from V and 5 bases from J, the junction contained 4 bases not matched to a gene. Germline loops: CDR1 SGHAT, CDR2 FQNNGV. The CDR3 region has the DNA TGTGCCAGCAGCTTAGAGGGGACAGGGCTTTATGGCTACACCTTC. Amino acid sequence: CASSLEGTGLYGYTF.

V usage is TRBV11-3 and J usage is TRBJ1-2, with D possibly matching TRBD1 (6 bases). There are 16 residues in the CDR3. V was cut by 1 base and J by 8 bases, with 20 bases left in between. Germline CDR1 reads SGHNT; CDR2 reads YENEEA. CDR3 bases: TGTGCCAGCAGCTTAGCGGCAGGGGCCTTGGGTCGCGGCTACACCTTC. It specifies CASSLAAGALGRGYTF. Combining the CDR3 with reference TRBV11-3 and TRBJ1-2 gives the whole variable domain EAGVVQSPRYKIIEKKQPVAFWCNPISGHNTLYWYLQNLGQGPELLIRYENEEAVDDSQLPKDRFSAERLKGVDSTLKIQPAELGDSAVYLCASSLAAGALGRGYTFGSGTRLTVV.

The chain uses TRBV28 and TRBJ2-7; the D gene is possibly TRBD1 (5 bases). The V gene's germline CDR1 is MDHEN and CDR2 SYDVKM. Trimming removed 8 bases from V and 4 bases from J, with 9 bases in between. The CDR3 length is 11 residues. CDR3 protein: CASQGRYEQYF. The DNA of the CDR3 is TGTGCCAGCCAGGGAAGGTACGAGCAGTACTTC.

V usage is TRBV25-1 and J usage is TRBJ1-1; possibly TRBD1 for D (5 bases). The germline V gene encodes CDR1 MGHDK and CDR2 SYGVNS. Trimming left V 4 bases short and J 0 bases short, with 9 bases between. The CDR3 runs 14 residues. CDR3 nucleotides: TGTGCCAGCAGTGCACCGGGGGTGAACACTGAAGCTTTCTTT. It translates to CASSAPGVNTEAFF.

The rearrangement uses TRBV5-6 and TRBJ1-6, with D hard to call. This CDR3 is built from 15 residues. Germline V gene lookup returns CDR1 SGHDT and CDR2 YYEEEE. The V and J ends lost 0 bases and 7 bases respectively, with 11 bases between them. The CDR3 protein is CASSLDPAGNSPLHF. CDR3 sequence (DNA): TGTGCCAGCAGCTTGGACCCTGCAGGAAATTCACCCCTCCACTTT.

This rearrangement joins TRBV6-5 to TRBJ2-2, with a tentative D call TRBD1 (6 bases). The CDR3 has 15 residues. Trimming removed 6 bases from V and 1 base from J, with 12 bases in between. Germline V CDR1 and CDR2: MNHEY, SVGAGI. Written as DNA, the CDR3 is TGTGCCAGCAGAACGGACAGACAGAACACCGGGGAGCTGTTTTTT. Amino acid sequence: CASRTDRQNTGELFF.

V gene TRBV13 combines with J gene TRBJ2-3, with TRBD1 matching over 9 bases. Trimming removed 1 base from V and 0 bases from J; junction bases left unmatched: 11. The CDR3 contains 19 residues. Germline CDR1 PRHDT, CDR2 FYEKMQ (reference sequence). CDR3 sequence reads: CASSLAGTGIPHSTDTQYF. The CDR3 bases are TGTGCCAGCAGCTTAGCTGGGACAGGGATTCCGCATAGCACAGATACGCAGTATTTT. The whole variable domain, remainder taken from reference TRBV13 and TRBJ2-3, is AAGVIQSPRHLIKEKRETATLKCYPIPRHDTVYWYQQGPGQDPQFLISFYEKMQSDKGSIPDRFSAQQFSDYHSELNMSSLELGDSALYFCASSLAGTGIPHSTDTQYFGPGTRLTVL.

This sequence joins TRBV2 and TRBJ2-7; 7 positions match TRBD1. The germline gives CDR1 SNHLY, CDR2 FYNNEI. The CDR3 length is 12 residues. V was pared by 4 bases and J by 9 bases, with 6 bases of the junction left unmatched. The CDR3 DNA follows: TGTGCCAGCAGTGTTTCCAGGGACAGGCAGTACTTC. Translation gives CASSVSRDRQYF. Drawing the rest from reference TRBV2 and TRBJ2-7, the complete variable domain is EPEVTQTPSHQVTQMGQEVILRCVPISNHLYFYWYRQILGQKVEFLVSFYNNEISEKSEIFDDQFSVERPDGSNFTLKIRSTKLEDSAMYFCASSVSRDRQYFGPGTRLTVT.

This chain links TRBV25-1 with TRBJ2-2; 10 bases agree with TRBD2. The CDR3 loop spans 17 amino acids. V trimming: 3 bases; J trimming: 2 bases; junction bases outside the gene matches: 6. CDR1 is MGHDK, CDR2 SYGVNS, per germline. This CDR3 is CASSDALAGANTGELFF. CDR3 DNA sequence: TGTGCCAGCAGTGATGCGCTAGCGGGGGCCAACACCGGGGAGCTGTTTTTT.

The genes are TRBV7-3 and TRBJ2-5; D is unclear. The germline CDR1 and CDR2 sequences are SGHTA and FQGTGA. This CDR3 contains 13 residues. V gave up 5 bases and J gave up 4 bases, with 11 bases separating them. The CDR3 DNA is TGTGCCAGCAGCCTCGCCTACGGAGAGACCCAGTACTTC. Its protein product is CASSLAYGETQYF.

This chain links TRBV6-1 with TRBJ2-5, with 12 bases lining up with TRBD2. CDR3 length: 15 residues. Germline CDR1 is MNHNS and CDR2 is SASEGT. Trimming removed 2 bases from V and 2 bases from J; junction bases left unmatched: 0. The CDR3 is CASSELAGGQETQYF. CDR3 DNA: TGTGCCAGCAGTGAACTAGCGGGGGGGCAAGAGACCCAGTACTTC.

This chain joins TRBV7-9 and TRBJ2-1; no definite D call. Germline lookup yields CDR1 SEHNR and CDR2 FQNEAQ (reference sequence). The CDR3 covers 9 residues. The CDR3 DNA sequence: TGTGTAGTACGGGATGAGCAGTTCTTC. Protein sequence: CVVRDEQFF.

This chain uses TRBV4-3 with TRBJ1-2; D perhaps matches TRBD1 (5 bases). The CDR3 has 15 residues. Germline assignment: CDR1 LGHNA and CDR2 YSLEER. Trimming shortened V by 1 base and J by 4 bases, and 13 bases separated the two germline ends. The CDR3: CASSQAARQTYGYTF. In DNA, the CDR3 is TGCGCCAGCAGCCAAGCGGCCCGACAGACCTATGGCTACACCTTC.

The rearrangement joins TRBV2 to TRBJ1-1; possible D gene TRBD1, 6 bases. The CDR3 sequence is 13 residues long. CDR1 and CDR2 from the germline V gene are SNHLY and FYNNEI. V dropped 6 bases and J dropped 6 bases, with 14 bases sitting between them. CDR3 DNA sequence: TGTGCCAGCAGGGACAGTGAAGTGGCTGAAGCTTTCTTT. Its translation is CASRDSEVAEAFF. Supplemented by reference TRBV2 and TRBJ1-1, the full variable domain reads EPEVTQTPSHQVTQMGQEVILRCVPISNHLYFYWYRQILGQKVEFLVSFYNNEISEKSEIFDDQFSVERPDGSNFTLKIRSTKLEDSAMYFCASRDSEVAEAFFGQGTRLTVV.

The gene calls are TRBV7-9 and TRBJ1-5; 8 bases line up with TRBD1. V lost 1 base, J lost 6 bases, and 8 bases stayed unmatched. The CDR3 runs to 16 residues. CDR1 and CDR2 from the germline V gene are SEHNR and FQNEAQ (reference sequence). CDR3 coding DNA: TGTGCCAGCAGCTTAGTTGGGGCAGGGGGCGGTCAGCCCCAGCATTTT. Translating gives CASSLVGAGGGQPQHF.

The chain recombines TRBV25-1 with TRBJ1-3, with 8 bases fitting TRBD1. V shed 3 bases and J 1 base; nucleotides not matched to a gene: 5. Per germline, CDR1 MGHDK and CDR2 SYGVNS. The CDR3 runs 16 residues. The CDR3 region has the DNA TGTGCCAGCAGTGAGACAGGGGTGAAATCTGGAAACACCATATATTTT. Translation gives CASSETGVKSGNTIYF. The variable domain in full, completed from reference TRBV25-1 and TRBJ1-3, reads EADIYQTPRYLVIGTGKKITLECSQTMGHDKMYWYQQDPGMELHLIHYSYGVNSTEKGDLSSESTVSRIRTEHFPLTLESARPSHTSQYLCASSETGVKSGNTIYFGEGSWLTVV.